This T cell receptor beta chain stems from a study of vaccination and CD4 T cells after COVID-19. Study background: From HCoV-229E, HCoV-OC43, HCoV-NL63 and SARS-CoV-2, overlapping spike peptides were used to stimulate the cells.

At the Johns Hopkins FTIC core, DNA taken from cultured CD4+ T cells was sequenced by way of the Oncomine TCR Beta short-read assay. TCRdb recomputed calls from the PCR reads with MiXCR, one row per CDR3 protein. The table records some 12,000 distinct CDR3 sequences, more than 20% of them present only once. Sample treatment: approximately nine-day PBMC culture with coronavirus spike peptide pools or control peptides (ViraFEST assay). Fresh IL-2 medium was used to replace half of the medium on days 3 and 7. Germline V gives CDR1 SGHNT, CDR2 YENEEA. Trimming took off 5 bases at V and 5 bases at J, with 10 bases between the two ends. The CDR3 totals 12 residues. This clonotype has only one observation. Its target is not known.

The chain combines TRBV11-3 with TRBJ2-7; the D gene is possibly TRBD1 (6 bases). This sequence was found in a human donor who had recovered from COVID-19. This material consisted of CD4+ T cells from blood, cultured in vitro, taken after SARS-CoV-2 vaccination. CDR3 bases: TGTGCCAGCAGCCTACAGGGCCACGAGCAGTACTTC. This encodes CASSLQGHEQYF.